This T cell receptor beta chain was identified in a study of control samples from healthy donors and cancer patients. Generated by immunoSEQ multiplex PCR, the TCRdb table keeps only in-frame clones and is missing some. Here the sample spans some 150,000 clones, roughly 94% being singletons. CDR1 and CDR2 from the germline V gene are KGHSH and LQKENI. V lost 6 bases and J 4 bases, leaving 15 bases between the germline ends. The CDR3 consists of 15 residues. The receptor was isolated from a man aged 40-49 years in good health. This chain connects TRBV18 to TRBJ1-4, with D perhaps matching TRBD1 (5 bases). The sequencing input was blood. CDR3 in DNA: TGTGCCAGCTCCCGGCCGGGACGTAATAATGAAAAACTGTTTTTT. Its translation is CASSRPGRNNEKLFF. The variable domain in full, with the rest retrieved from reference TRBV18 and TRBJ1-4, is NAGVMQNPRHLVRRRGQEARLRCSPMKGHSHVYWYRQLPEEGLKFMVYLQKENIIDESGMPKERFSAEFPKEGPSILRIQQVVRGDSAAYFCASSRPGRNNEKLFFGSGTQLSVL.